The present T cell receptor (beta chain) was sequenced within a study of T cell changes during pregnancy in multiple sclerosis. The CDR3 loop spans 13 amino acids. The ends were cut back, 2 bases at V and 6 bases at J, with 11 bases in the middle. Germline loops: CDR1 SGHDN, CDR2 FVKESK. Clones were read by immunoSEQ multiplex PCR, and TCRdb kept only the in-frame ones, dropping some. The sample has about 100,000 clones; approximately 94% are singletons. Sample: peripheral blood, taken before pregnancy. This receptor was identified in a female donor with multiple sclerosis, enrolled in a pregnancy study. The V call is TRBV14, the J call TRBJ2-7; D perhaps matches TRBD2 (5 bases). The CDR3 spells CASSQNTRTEQYF. CDR3 bases: TGTGCCAGCAGCCAAAATACTAGGACCGAGCAGTACTTC.